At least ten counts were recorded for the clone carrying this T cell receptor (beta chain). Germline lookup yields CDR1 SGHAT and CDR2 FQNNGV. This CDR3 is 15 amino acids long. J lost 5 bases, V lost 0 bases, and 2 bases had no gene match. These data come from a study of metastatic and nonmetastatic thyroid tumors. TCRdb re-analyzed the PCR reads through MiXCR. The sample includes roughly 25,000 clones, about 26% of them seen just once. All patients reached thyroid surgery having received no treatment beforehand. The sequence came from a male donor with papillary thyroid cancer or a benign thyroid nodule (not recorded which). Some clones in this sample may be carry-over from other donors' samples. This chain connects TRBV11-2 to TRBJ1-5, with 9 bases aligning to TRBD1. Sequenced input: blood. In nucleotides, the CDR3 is TGTGCCAGCAGCTTAGAGGGACAGGGATATCAGCCCCAGCATTTT. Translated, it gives CASSLEGQGYQPQHF.